This T cell receptor beta chain was documented in a study of cytomegalovirus exposure and HLA in healthy donors. Whole-study context: As an earlier analysis found, about 200 million T cells yielded approximately 100 million unique TCR beta sequences.

The J segment lost 1 base and the V segment lost 5 bases, leaving 6 bases of the junction unmatched. CDR3 size: 15 residues. Per the germline V gene, CDR1 is LNHDA and CDR2 is SQIVND (reference sequence). This PCR relied on a set of 60 Vbeta primers and 13 Jbeta primers. Sequencing used immunoSEQ multiplex PCR; TCRdb keeps in-frame clones, though not all of them. The sample records around 100,000 clones, over 60% being singletons. The source of this sequence is a man aged 18 to 29 in good health and CMV-seropositive. The chain has TRBV19 and TRBJ2-7, with TRBD2 identical over 9 bases. The sequenced material came from PBMCs. CDR3 amino acids: CASSVEAGGSYEQYF. CDR3 bases: TGTGCCAGTAGTGTTGAGGCGGGGGGGTCCTACGAGCAGTACTTC.